These 22 T cell receptor beta chains share one sample of origin, sequenced in a study of blood T cell repertoires in COVID-19. The method was immunoSEQ multiplex PCR; TCRdb's version includes in-frame clones alone and lacks a portion of them. The table records about 400,000 clones, over 85% of them present only once. The sequenced sample consisted of PBMCs or T cells enriched from blood (not recorded which). The receptors here all came from a woman aged 25 to 39 who had recovered from COVID-19.

The J gene is TRBJ1-2, the V gene TRBV6-5; a possible D gene is TRBD1 (6 bases). CDR1 and CDR2 (germline): MNHEY, SVGAGI. The CDR3 runs to 13 residues. Trimming removed 4 bases at V and 8 bases at J, with 14 bases between. CDR3 bases: TGTGCCAGCAGTTCCCAGGGGATCGAGGGCTACACCTTC. Protein sequence: CASSSQGIEGYTF.

This clone was recorded once. This sequence joins TRBV9 and TRBJ1-2, with 7 bases fitting TRBD1. This CDR3 spans 15 amino acids. Germline V gives CDR1 SGDLS, CDR2 YYNGEE. V was pared by 4 bases and J by 4 bases, with 10 bases of the junction left unmatched. The CDR3 region has the DNA TGTGCCAGCAGCCCGACCACAGGGGCGGGCTATGGCTACACCTTC. Translation: CASSPTTGAGYGYTF.

This chain's CDR3 is CASSLKRGEKLFF. CDR3 sequence (DNA): TGTGCCAGCAGTCTCAAAAGGGGTGAAAAACTGTTTTTT. This chain uses TRBV12-3 or TRBV12-4 with TRBJ1-4; D perhaps matches TRBD1 (5 bases). Trimming removed 5 bases from V and 7 bases from J, with 11 bases in between. The CDR3 totals 13 residues.

This clone has a single count. The genes are TRBV12-5 and TRBJ2-5; 16 bases match TRBD2. V dropped 4 bases and J dropped 3; count of bases not matched to a gene: 2. Germline V gene data show CDR1 as LGHNT and CDR2 as FRNRAP. This CDR3 spans 16 amino acids. This CDR3 reads CASGSGTSGGEETQYF. CDR3 coding DNA: TGTGCTAGTGGTTCCGGGACTAGCGGGGGGGAAGAGACCCAGTACTTC. The full variable domain, rest sourced from reference TRBV12-5 and TRBJ2-5, is DARVTQTPRHKVTEMGQEVTMRCQPILGHNTVFWYRQTMMQGLELLAYFRNRAPLDDSGMPKDRFSAEMPDATLATLKIQPSEPRDSAVYFCASGSGTSGGEETQYFGPGTRLLVL.

The V and J genes are TRBV30 and TRBJ2-3; D is perhaps TRBD2 (6 bases). From germline, CDR1 is GTSNPN and CDR2 SVGIG (reference sequence). The CDR3 runs 17 residues. Trimming took 0 bases from V and 0 from J, leaving 16 bases between them. The DNA of the CDR3 is TGTGCCTGGAGTGTCGGGCCCGGACTATCTAGCACAGATACGCAGTATTTT. Translation gives CAWSVGPGLSSTDTQYF.

The J gene is TRBJ1-3, the V gene TRBV2; D is unclear. V gave up 1 base and J gave up 2 bases, with 9 bases separating them. This CDR3 comprises 15 residues. Looked up from germline, CDR1 is SNHLY and CDR2 is FYNNEI. CDR3 sequence: CASSEDGGAGNTIYF. The CDR3 coding sequence is TGTGCCAGCAGTGAAGATGGAGGCGCTGGAAACACCATATATTTT.

The chain links TRBV5-4 to TRBJ2-3; 9 bases align to TRBD1. The CDR3 extends over 18 amino acids. Germline V lookup: CDR1 SGHNT, CDR2 YYREEE (reference sequence). Trimming cost V 4 bases and J 0 bases; bases outside gene matches: 12. The CDR3 DNA is TGTGCCAGCAGCCCTCCCGGGACAGGGTTCCTGAGCACAGATACGCAGTATTTT. It specifies CASSPPGTGFLSTDTQYF.

V and J are TRBV7-2 and TRBJ1-2; D perhaps matches TRBD1 (5 bases). The CDR3 length is 15 residues. The V gene's germline CDR1 is SGHTA and CDR2 FQGNSA. With 5 bases removed from V and 5 bases from J, the gap between germline ends came to 18 bases. The CDR3 nucleotides are TGTGCCAGCAGCCCCCGGTCGTTCGGGGGATATGGCTACACCTTC. Protein product: CASSPRSFGGYGYTF.

V and J are TRBV19 and TRBJ2-1; D might be TRBD1 (6 bases). This CDR3 comprises 13 residues. Germline V gives CDR1 LNHDA, CDR2 SQIVND (reference sequence). The V gene lost 1 base and the J gene lost 14 bases, with 15 bases spanning the gap. The CDR3 sequence is CASSIVQGQEKFF. The CDR3 coding sequence is TGTGCCAGTAGTATAGTTCAGGGGCAGGAAAAGTTCTTC. The full variable domain, its missing parts supplied by reference TRBV19 and TRBJ2-1, is DGGITQSPKYLFRKEGQNVTLSCEQNLNHDAMYWYRQDPGQGLRLIYYSQIVNDFQKGDIAEGYSVSREKKESFPLTVTSAQKNPTAFYLCASSIVQGQEKFFGPGTRLTVL.

V gene TRBV6-5 combines with J gene TRBJ1-6, with D maybe TRBD1 (5 bases). Trimming removed 5 bases from V and 7 bases from J, with 15 bases in between. This CDR3 comprises 15 residues. In germline, CDR1 is MNHEY, CDR2 SVGAGI. Here the CDR3 reads CASSTQGGANSPLHF. The CDR3 coding sequence is TGTGCCAGCAGTACTCAGGGAGGGGCCAATTCACCCCTCCACTTT.

The chain recombines TRBV27 with TRBJ1-2; 7 bases fit TRBD1. Losses at the gene ends were 2 bases for V and 0 bases for J; bases not matched to a gene: 9. CDR3 length: 17 amino acids. Germline CDR1 MNHEY, CDR2 SMNVEV (reference sequence). The CDR3 here is CASSLNSRGQTNYGYTF. In DNA, the CDR3 is TGTGCCAGCAGTTTAAACTCAAGGGGACAGACTAACTATGGCTACACCTTC.

This chain connects TRBV7-2 to TRBJ1-6; maybe TRBD1 (6 bases). Per germline, CDR1 SGHTA and CDR2 FQGNSA. The V and J ends lost 5 bases and 9 bases respectively, with 20 bases between them. The CDR3 is 16 amino acids. CDR3: CASSPAGGGQGSPLHF. CDR3 nucleotides: TGTGCCAGCAGCCCCGCTGGGGGCGGGCAGGGTTCACCCCTCCACTTT.

This clone showed up just a few times. The chain combines TRBV7-9 with TRBJ1-2; D is perhaps TRBD1 (5 bases). The germline V gene has CDR1 SEHNR and CDR2 FQNEAQ (reference sequence). The CDR3 has 14 amino acids. Trimming took 2 bases from V and 4 from J, leaving 11 bases between them. The CDR3 region is CASSLLEGLYGYTF. For the CDR3, the DNA is TGTGCCAGCAGCTTATTAGAGGGACTCTATGGCTACACCTTC. The full variable domain, completed using reference TRBV7-9 and TRBJ1-2, is DTGVSQNPRHKITKRGQNVTFRCDPISEHNRLYWYRQTLGQGPEFLTYFQNEAQLEKSRLLSDRFSAERPKGSFSTLEIQRTEQGDSAMYLCASSLLEGLYGYTFGSGTRLTVV.

V is TRBV7-9 and J is TRBJ2-7; 9 bases align to TRBD1. V lost 2 bases and J lost 1; bases outside the gene matches: 3. The CDR3 runs to 15 residues. From germline, CDR1 is SEHNR and CDR2 FQNEAQ (reference sequence). The DNA for the CDR3 is TGTGCCAGCAGCTTACTAGGACAGGGGTCCTACGAGCAGTACTTC. Residues: CASSLLGQGSYEQYF.

CDR3 sequence: CASSPNRGLGNQPQHF. The CDR3 DNA sequence: TGTGCCAGCAGCCCGAACAGGGGATTGGGCAATCAGCCCCAGCATTTT. V gene TRBV7-2 combines with J gene TRBJ1-5, with 7 bases fitting TRBD1. CDR1 is SGHTA and CDR2 is FQGNSA in the germline V gene. J lost 2 bases, V lost 5 bases, and 9 bases had no gene match. The CDR3 loop spans 16 amino acids.

This chain connects TRBV18 to TRBJ1-5, with TRBD1 as a possible D gene (6 bases). The CDR3 sequence is 16 residues long. V shed 6 bases and J shed 9 bases, with 24 bases lying between them. Germline lookup yields CDR1 KGHSH and CDR2 LQKENI. The CDR3 nucleotides are TGTGCCAGCTCCCAGGGGACCCCTCCCAGTAGGGTGCCCCAGCATTTT. Its translation: CASSQGTPPSRVPQHF.

The rearrangement uses TRBV9 and TRBJ2-1; 8 positions match TRBD2. Per germline, CDR1 SGDLS and CDR2 YYNGEE. This CDR3 comprises 17 residues. V gave up 0 bases and J gave up 5 bases; unmatched junction bases: 10. The CDR3 nucleotides read TGTGCCAGCAGCGTAGTCCCCATAGCGGGGCTGAACAATGAGCAGTTCTTC. Translation gives CASSVVPIAGLNNEQFF.

The chain recombines TRBV19 with TRBJ1-5; D may be TRBD1 (6 bases). Germline V gene sequence: CDR1 LNHDA, CDR2 SQIVND (reference sequence). V was trimmed by 6 bases and J by 7 bases, leaving 28 bases between them. The CDR3 extends over 18 amino acids. CDR3 protein: CASSRTAGGGGVYQPQHF. Here the CDR3 DNA reads TGTGCCAGTAGCCGGACCGCGGGGGGCGGAGGGGTCTACCAGCCCCAGCATTTT.

The chain uses TRBV7-2 and TRBJ2-5; 7 positions agree with TRBD1. The germline V gene has CDR1 SGHTA and CDR2 FQGNSA. CDR3 length: 16 amino acids. Trimming removed 1 base from V and 2 bases from J; junction bases left unmatched: 7. Here the CDR3 reads CASSLVAGGSQETQYF. The CDR3 coding sequence is TGTGCCAGCAGCTTAGTCGCAGGGGGAAGTCAAGAGACCCAGTACTTC.

V gene TRBV7-2 combines with J gene TRBJ1-3; 9 positions match TRBD1. The CDR3 loop spans 16 amino acids. With V trimmed by 5 bases and J by 0 bases, 5 bases remained unmatched. Germline CDR1 and CDR2: SGHTA and FQGNSA. This CDR3 is CASSTDRGFSGNTIYF. CDR3 nucleotide sequence: TGTGCCAGCAGCACGGACAGGGGATTCTCTGGAAACACCATATATTTT.

J is TRBJ2-1 and V is TRBV9; TRBD2 agrees at 12 bases. Germline V lookup: CDR1 SGDLS, CDR2 YYNGEE. V shed 5 bases, J shed 8 bases, and the junction held 8 bases outside the gene matches. The CDR3 is 15 amino acids. CDR3 DNA: TGTGCCAGCAGTCCTAGCGGGGGGGCTGTCGATGAGCAGTTCTTC. Translating gives CASSPSGGAVDEQFF.

This chain links TRBV3-1 (or the pseudogene TRBV3-2) with TRBJ2-5, with D hard to call. Germline values: CDR1 LGHDT, CDR2 YNNKEL (reference sequence). The CDR3 length is 15 residues. The ends were cut back, 0 bases at V and 2 bases at J, with 10 bases in the middle. CDR3 loop: CASSQEPGRQETQYF. Here the CDR3 DNA reads TGTGCCAGCAGCCAAGAACCAGGTAGGCAAGAGACCCAGTACTTC.